This T cell receptor (beta chain) was identified during a study of shared clonotypes between healthy human individuals. Study details: Each donor's CD8 memory used one plate, CD8 naive two, each CD4 subset three.

TCRdb keeps only in-frame clones here, not all; method: immunoSEQ multiplex PCR. The sample holds 2,100,000 or so clones; almost 96% are singletons and the top ten take around 0.13%. This CDR3 is built from 17 residues. The junction had 9 bases not matched to a gene; V was cut back by 5 bases and J by 7 bases. In germline, CDR1 is SGHNT, CDR2 YYREEE (reference sequence). Remarks on this clone: Its specificity is unknown.

CD4+ cells underwent separation, giving CD45RA+ naive and CD45RA-negative memory subsets. Study outcomes and limitations: Clonotype sharing among donors, it was expected, would be affected by sequencing depth. Generation probability values for non-shared clonotypes were lower than those for clonotypes shared by all four donors.

Source material: naive CD4+ T cells sorted from blood. Documented subset: CD45RA+ positively selected. V is TRBV5-4 and J is TRBJ2-4; 16 bases are a match to TRBD2. The receptor was isolated from a man between 18 and 29 years old in good health. CDR3 sequence: CASSTGTSGGAGNIQYF. CDR3 bases: TGTGCCAGCAGTACCGGGACTAGCGGGGGGGCCGGGAACATTCAGTACTTC.